The source of this T cell receptor (beta chain) is a study of blood T cell repertoires in COVID-19 (dated by TCRdb to 2020 to 2022). Regarding the study in general: Samples covering the acute and convalescent phases of COVID-19 were provided by collaborators in the United States, Italy and Spain. A freely available public database, intended as a resource for researchers studying the immune response to SARS-CoV-2, is where the repertoires were released. Samples came from the ongoing ImmuneRACE study (first 160 participants) plus 1,254 subjects from 6 global collaborators. The prospective study material was composed of cDNA or gDNA derived from T cells, B-cell-depleted T cells, or PBMCs. Deeply sampled blood TCRbeta repertoires from subjects exposed to, actively infected with, or recovered from COVID-19 were included in the dataset. Where available, HLA class I and class II types were obtained from metadata supplied by the sample provider rather than from assay-based typing. Sample metadata almost always included a de-identified subject ID, COVID-19 status, age in years and sex. Overall results and qualifications from the work: The quantity of clinical and demographic metadata differed by source and by participant and was supplied without curation.

At one collaborating source in Seattle, patients were enrolled during active infection and were followed longitudinally through the course of disease. Collaborating institutions collected whole blood in K2EDTA tubes following their own protocols. Collaborator samples were shipped for TCRbeta analysis as frozen whole blood, isolated PBMCs, or DNA extracted from either sample type. TCRbeta CDR3 regions were amplified from genomic DNA using the immunoSEQ Assay, a bias-controlled multiplex PCR. The study's own analysis went as follows. The number of nucleated cells in each sample was estimated from the amplification of reference gene primers within the assay. Sequence reads were collapsed and filtered to measure the absolute abundance of every unique TCRbeta CDR3 rearrangement. For each sample, productive Simpson clonality was calculated as the square root of Simpson's diversity index across productive rearrangements. Drawn from immuneACCESS, this table holds only the in-frame rearrangements with V and J called that TCRdb kept. Clones are partly lost; checked studies trace under half to an unresolved V gene and leave the rest unexplained. D and trimming were read from the DNA, whereas the V and J calls and clone size are those reported in that table. The sample includes some 65,000 clones, with 90% observed a single time. Jointly, the top ten make up roughly 0.47% of the sample.

From the cysteine up to the phenylalanine, the CDR3 has a length of 14 residues. Only CDR3 DNA is held: 42 bases, read in frame from base 1. CDR1 and CDR2 were assigned from the germline V gene as KGHSH and LQKENI. V lost 2 bases and J lost 4 bases; the stretch between them is 11 bases long. This clone appeared a single time. Its cognate antigen has yet to be identified. No per-base quality is available; no much larger clone lies one base away. This TCR was sampled from a man aged 45-65 years with COVID-19, enrolled during active disease. The V gene is TRBV18 and the J gene is TRBJ2-5, and TRBD2 may be the D gene, going by 6 matching bases. The sample was peripheral blood. The CDR3 corresponds to CASSPAGRSETQYF. The bases read TGTGCCAGCTCACCAGCGGGGAGATCAGAGACCCAGTACTTC. Outside the CDR3, residues come from the reference TRBV18 and TRBJ2-5 proteins, so the full variable domain is: NAGVMQNPRHLVRRRGQEARLRCSPMKGHSHVYWYRQLPEEGLKFMVYLQKENIIDESGMPKERFSAEFPKEGPSILRIQQVVRGDSAAYFCASSPAGRSETQYFGPGTRLLVL.